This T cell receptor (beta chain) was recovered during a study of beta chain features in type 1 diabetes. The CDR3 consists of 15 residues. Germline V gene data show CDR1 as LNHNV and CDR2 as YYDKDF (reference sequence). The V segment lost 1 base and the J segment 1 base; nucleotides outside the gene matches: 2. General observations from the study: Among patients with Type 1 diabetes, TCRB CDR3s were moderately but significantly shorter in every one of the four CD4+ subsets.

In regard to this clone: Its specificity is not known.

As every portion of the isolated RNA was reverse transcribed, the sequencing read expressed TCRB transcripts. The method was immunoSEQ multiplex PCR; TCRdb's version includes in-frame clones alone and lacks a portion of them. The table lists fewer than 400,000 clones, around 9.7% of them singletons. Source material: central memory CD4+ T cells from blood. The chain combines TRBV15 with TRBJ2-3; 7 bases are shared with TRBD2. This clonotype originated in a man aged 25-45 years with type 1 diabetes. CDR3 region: CATSRAAGGTDTQYF. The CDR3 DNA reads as TGTGCCACCAGCAGAGCTGCGGGGGGCACAGATACGCAGTATTTT. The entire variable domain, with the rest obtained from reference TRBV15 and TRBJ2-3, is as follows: DAMVIQNPRYQVTQFGKPVTLSCSQTLNHNVMYWYQQKSSQAPKLLFHYYDKDFNNEADTPDNFQSRRPNTSFCFLDIRSPGLGDTAMYLCATSRAAGGTDTQYFGPGTRLTVL.